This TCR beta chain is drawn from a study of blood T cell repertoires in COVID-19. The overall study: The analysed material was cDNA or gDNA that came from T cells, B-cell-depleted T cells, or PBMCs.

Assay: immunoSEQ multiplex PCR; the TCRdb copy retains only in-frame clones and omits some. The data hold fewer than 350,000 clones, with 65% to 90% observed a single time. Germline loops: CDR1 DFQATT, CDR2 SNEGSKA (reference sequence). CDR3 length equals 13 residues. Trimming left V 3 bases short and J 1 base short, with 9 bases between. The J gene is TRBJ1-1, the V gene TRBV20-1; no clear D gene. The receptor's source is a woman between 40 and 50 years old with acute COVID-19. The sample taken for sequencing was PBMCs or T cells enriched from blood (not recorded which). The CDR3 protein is CSASGLANTEAFF. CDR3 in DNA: TGCAGTGCTAGTGGGTTGGCGAACACTGAAGCTTTCTTT.